The source of this T cell receptor (beta chain) is a study of T cell responses to AZD1222 COVID-19 vaccine. Pooling of second doses given at about 4 or about 12 weeks was done. Worth noting for this clone: Its target is not known.

The study, taken as a whole, reports: Females made up more of the donors, who were largely white British, and clonal diversity may have come out too low.

Generated by immunoSEQ multiplex PCR, the TCRdb table keeps only in-frame clones and is missing some. The profile shows around 110,000 clones, roughly 92% of them singletons. The length of the CDR3 is 23 residues. Unmatched junction bases numbered 28, after V lost 2 bases and J lost 6 bases. Germline CDR1 LGHDT, CDR2 YNNKEL (reference sequence). The receptor comes from an adult who received the AZD1222 COVID-19 vaccine. Material: peripheral blood, obtained 28 days after the second AZD1222 dose. The chain is built from TRBV3-1 (or the pseudogene TRBV3-2) and TRBJ2-1; 10 bases match TRBD1. The CDR3 region is CASSQPPGQGNPLTKGVTNEQFF. CDR3 nucleotides: TGTGCCAGCAGCCAACCCCCGGGACAGGGGAATCCTTTAACCAAAGGGGTTACCAATGAGCAGTTCTTC.